These T cell receptor beta chains were read from a single sample in a study of T cell repertoires in ileal Crohn's disease. Clones were sequenced by immunoSEQ multiplex PCR, and TCRdb holds only the in-frame ones, with some missing. The table records approximately 19,000 clones, 65% to 80% of them present only once. Input material: ileal tissue. Source of these receptors: an adult with Crohn's disease. Each CDR3 is given with its conserved first and last residue. Each record gives: D gene, clone size, V gene, J gene, CDR3 DNA, CDR3 protein. D genes are given only for firm matches. The size field is filled for only some rows; it gives once, few, many or a size class.

>NA|few|TRBV6-6|TRBJ2-7
TGTGCCAGCAGCATAGGACAGACCTACGAGCAGTACTTC
CASSIGQTYEQYF
>NA|NA|TRBV10-3|TRBJ2-6
TGTGCCACCCACTTCGGAGCGAAGGCTGGGGCCAACGTCCTGACTTTC
CATHFGAKAGANVLTF
>TRBD2|NA|TRBV19|TRBJ2-5
TGTGCCAGTAGTATGGGACTAGCGGGAACGGAGACCCAGTACTTC
CASSMGLAGTETQYF
>NA|NA|TRBV2|TRBJ2-3
TGTGCCAGCAGTGTCAATGAGGCAGATACGCAGTATTTT
CASSVNEADTQYF
>NA|NA|TRBV6-1|TRBJ1-1
TGTGCCAGCAGTGAGCTAGGACAGATGAACACTGAAGCTTTCTTT
CASSELGQMNTEAFF
>TRBD1|few|TRBV2|TRBJ1-5
TGTGCCAGCAGTCGACAGGGGGCTATCAATCAGCCCCAGCATTTT
CASSRQGAINQPQHF
>NA|few|TRBV4-1|TRBJ1-3
TGCGCCAGCAGCCAAGATTTCAGGGCTGGAAACACCATATATTTT
CASSQDFRAGNTIYF
>NA|NA|TRBV6-6|TRBJ1-2
TGTGCCAGCAGTTACTCCTCAGGGAACTATGGCTACACCTTC
CASSYSSGNYGYTF
>TRBD1|few|TRBV18|TRBJ2-2
TGTGCCAGCTCACCTAGGCCTCCCGGACAGGCGAACACCGGGGAGCTGTTTTTT
CASSPRPPGQANTGELFF
>TRBD1|NA|TRBV2|TRBJ1-2
TGTGCCAGCAGCGGTAACAGGGGACGGTATGGCTACACCTTC
CASSGNRGRYGYTF
>NA|NA|TRBV2|TRBJ2-7
TGTGCCAGCAGAATTCAATACGAGCAGTACTTC
CASRIQYEQYF
>NA|NA|TRBV6-6|TRBJ2-5
TGTGCCAGCCGTCAGAACCAAGAGACCCAGTACTTC
CASRQNQETQYF
>TRBD1|few|TRBV5-1|TRBJ1-2
TGCGCCAGCAGCTTTGGGACAGATTACTATGGCTACACCTTC
CASSFGTDYYGYTF
>TRBD2|NA|TRBV4-3|TRBJ2-1
TGCGCCAGCAGTAGGGCGGGGGGGTTCTACAATGAGCAGTTCTTC
CASSRAGGFYNEQFF
>NA|once|TRBV10-3|TRBJ2-3
TGTGCCATCATGAACAGCGGTGGCACAGATACGCAGTATTTT
CAIMNSGGTDTQYF
>TRBD2|NA|TRBV5-6|TRBJ2-5
TGTGCCAGCAGCTTGGCAGGGAGGGCCGAGACCCAGTACTTC
CASSLAGRAETQYF
>NA|few|TRBV6-5|TRBJ1-3
TGTGCCAGCAGGGTGGGGAGTCTAGGAAACACCATATATTTT
CASRVGSLGNTIYF
>NA|NA|TRBV9|TRBJ1-2
TGTGCCAGCAGCGTAGCTCCGGGTAACTATGGCTACACCTTC
CASSVAPGNYGYTF
>NA|NA|TRBV7-9|TRBJ1-2
TGTGCCAGCAGCTTAGGAGTCTATGGCTACACCTTC
CASSLGVYGYTF
>NA|NA|TRBV6-1|TRBJ1-2
TGTGCCAGCAGTGGACAGTCCTATGGCTACACCTTC
CASSGQSYGYTF
>TRBD1|NA|TRBV19|TRBJ2-7
TGTGCCAGTTCCGTCCCGGGACAGGCGGCCTACGAGCAGTACTTC
CASSVPGQAAYEQYF
>TRBD2|NA|TRBV30|TRBJ2-3
TGTGCCTGGGGGGATGGCGGGGGGCCCTCCCGCACAGATACGCAGTATTTT
CAWGDGGGPSRTDTQYF
>NA|NA|TRBV4-1|TRBJ1-1
TGCGCCAGCAGCCCTCGCAGGGGCACTGAAGCTTTCTTT
CASSPRRGTEAFF
>NA|NA|TRBV30|TRBJ2-7
TGTGCCTGGAGTTACTCGCGCGTGGACGAGCAGTACTTC
CAWSYSRVDEQYF
>NA|medium-sized|TRBV10-1|TRBJ1-3
TGCGCCAGCAGTGAGTCCACAGGCGCTGGAAACACCATATATTTT
CASSESTGAGNTIYF
>TRBD2|NA|TRBV10-2|TRBJ2-4
TGCGCCAGCATGGGCGGGAGGGCCGATGCCAAAAACATTCAGTACTTC
CASMGGRADAKNIQYF
>NA|once|TRBV30|TRBJ1-2
TGTGCCTGGAGCACCGGACAGAATGTCTATGGCTACACCTTC
CAWSTGQNVYGYTF
>NA|medium-sized|TRBV6-6|TRBJ2-7
TGTGCCAGCAGCGAAGGAGGGGAGGGGGCCTACGAGCAGTACTTC
CASSEGGEGAYEQYF